This T cell receptor beta chain emerged from a study of cytomegalovirus exposure and HLA in healthy donors. This clone was observed a handful of times. The PCR was carried out with 60 Vbeta primers and 13 Jbeta primers. The table came from immunoSEQ multiplex PCR; TCRdb's copy has only in-frame clones and leaves some out. The table lists 210,000 or so clones, more than 60% of them singletons. Germline-derived CDR1 and CDR2 are SGHVS and FNYEAQ. This CDR3 is built from 14 residues. The germline V and J ends were trimmed by 4 bases and 6 bases, with 13 bases remaining between them. Sequencing was performed on PBMCs. The origin of this receptor is a woman aged 60-75 years in good health and CMV-seropositive. The V and J genes are TRBV7-6 and TRBJ1-3; D unresolved. The CDR3 is CASSSLQRENTIYF. DNA for the CDR3: TGTGCCAGCAGCTCTCTACAGAGGGAAAACACCATATATTTT.